One sample yielded the 20 T cell receptor beta chains listed below, sequenced in a study of beta chain features in type 1 diabetes. Findings and caveats of the study: All four CD4+ subsets from Type 1 diabetes patients carried moderately but significantly shorter TCRB CDR3s.

Expressed TCRB transcripts were sequenced, since all the RNA that had been isolated was reverse transcribed. Some clones are missing from TCRdb's copy, which holds only in-frame ones; the method was immunoSEQ multiplex PCR. Of a few hundred thousand clones in the sample, 13% were seen once. These receptors are not linked to any known antigen. The sequenced sample consisted of naive CD4+ T cells from blood. These receptors originate from a woman under 30 with type 1 diabetes.

This clone appeared a few times. V usage is TRBV7-9 and J usage is TRBJ2-1; D may be TRBD1 (6 bases). V dropped 1 base and J dropped 6 bases, with 19 bases sitting between them. The CDR3 sequence is 17 residues long. Germline lookup yields CDR1 SEHNR and CDR2 FQNEAQ (reference sequence). For the CDR3, the DNA is TGTGCCAGCAGCTTAGAAAACACCGCTGGACAGTCCAATGAGCAGTTCTTC. Protein: CASSLENTAGQSNEQFF.

The chain joins TRBV28 to TRBJ2-7, with 11 bases identical to TRBD2. This CDR3 is 14 amino acids long. Germline CDR1 reads MDHEN; CDR2 reads SYDVKM. The ends lost 7 bases at V and 2 bases at J; junction bases unmatched: 4. The CDR3 spells CASTDSGRAYEQYF. In DNA, the CDR3 is TGTGCCAGCACCGATAGCGGGAGGGCCTACGAGCAGTACTTC.

This chain links TRBV5-4 with TRBJ2-3; D might be TRBD1 (6 bases). Trimming removed 4 bases at V and 5 bases at J, with 14 bases between. Germline values: CDR1 SGHNT, CDR2 YYREEE (reference sequence). The CDR3 is made up of 14 amino acids. The CDR3 reads CASSLDSRGDTQYF. In DNA form, the CDR3 reads TGTGCCAGCAGCCTGGACAGTAGGGGAGATACGCAGTATTTT.

This sequence joins TRBV5-1 and TRBJ2-5; 9 nucleotides line up with TRBD2. Germline V gives CDR1 SGHRS, CDR2 YFSETQ. The V segment lost 2 bases and the J segment 5 bases; nucleotides outside the gene matches: 7. CDR3 length: 15 residues. The CDR3 is CASSFNSGSRETQYF. Written as DNA, the CDR3 is TGCGCCAGCAGCTTCAATAGCGGGAGTAGGGAGACCCAGTACTTC.

The chain recombines TRBV7-9 with TRBJ1-4; TRBD1 agrees at 8 bases. V dropped 5 bases and J dropped 5; count of bases not matched to a gene: 10. Germline V CDR1 and CDR2: SEHNR, FQNEAQ (reference sequence). The CDR3 spans 16 residues. The CDR3 DNA is TGTGCCAGCAGCGAAGCGACAGGGGCCAGAAATGAAAAACTGTTTTTT. Translated: CASSEATGARNEKLFF.

The J gene is TRBJ2-3, the V gene TRBV7-2; D not resolved. V dropped 5 bases and J dropped 2 bases, with 5 bases sitting between them. Germline CDR1 reads SGHTA; CDR2 reads FQGNSA. This CDR3 spans 12 amino acids. The CDR3 is CASSVYTDTQYF. The CDR3 nucleotides are TGTGCCAGCAGCGTGTACACAGATACGCAGTATTTT.

This clone occurred a few times. V gene TRBV7-9 combines with J gene TRBJ2-1; 9 nucleotides agree with TRBD2. CDR3 size: 15 residues. After removal of 5 bases from V and 7 bases from J, the junction contained 9 bases not matched to a gene. The V gene's germline CDR1 is SEHNR and CDR2 FQNEAQ (reference sequence). The CDR3 loop reads CASSPPGLAPNEQFF. CDR3 sequence (DNA): TGTGCCAGCAGCCCGCCGGGACTAGCACCTAATGAGCAGTTCTTC.

This rearrangement joins TRBV4-3 to TRBJ2-1; TRBD1 aligns across 8 bases. Germline V gene sequence: CDR1 LGHNA, CDR2 YSLEER. Unmatched junction bases numbered 6, after V lost 4 bases and J lost 10 bases. The CDR3 spans 13 residues. The CDR3 region has the DNA TGCGCCAGCAGCCGGACAGGGCAAGGGGAGCAGTTCTTC. As protein: CASSRTGQGEQFF.

CDR3 nucleotides: TGTGCCAGCAGTTACCCGGGACTAGCGGGAGTGTTGTACGTC. It specifies CASSYPGLAGVLYV. V gene TRBV6-6 combines with J gene TRBJ2-7; TRBD2 matches at 14 bases. The trim removed 2 bases at V and 12 bases at J, leaving 6 bases unmatched. Per the germline V gene, CDR1 is MNHNY and CDR2 is SVGAGI (reference sequence). The length of the CDR3 is 14 residues.

This clone was seen only a few times. The gene calls are TRBV9 and TRBJ2-1; 12 bases line up with TRBD2. With 4 bases clipped from V and 15 bases from J, the junction kept 8 bases outside the gene matches. The CDR3 runs to 13 residues. Looked up from germline, CDR1 is SGDLS and CDR2 is YYNGEE. CDR3 DNA sequence: TGTGCCAGCAGCCCCCGACTAGCGGGAGTTCTGTTCTTC. It encodes CASSPRLAGVLFF.

This clone came up a few times. This chain connects TRBV29-1 to TRBJ2-5, with D perhaps TRBD2 (5 bases). This CDR3 is built from 16 residues. Trimming pared 6 bases from V and 4 bases from J, leaving 24 bases between. In germline, CDR1 is SQVTM, CDR2 ANQGSEA. In DNA, the CDR3 is TGCAGCGTCTTGAGGGCAGACACCTTCTTGACAGAGACCCAGTACTTC. Translated, it gives CSVLRADTFLTETQYF.

This clone was seen only a few times. V usage is TRBV19 and J usage is TRBJ1-5, with 9 bases matching TRBD1. Germline V CDR1 and CDR2: LNHDA, SQIVND (reference sequence). J lost 2 bases, V lost 6 bases, and 8 bases had no gene match. The CDR3 loop spans 16 amino acids. CDR3 sequence (DNA): TGTGCCAGTAGCCCCAACCGGGACAGGGGCAATCAGCCCCAGCATTTT. Protein sequence: CASSPNRDRGNQPQHF.

The chain uses TRBV19 and TRBJ1-5; D possibly corresponds to TRBD1 (5 bases). The CDR3 length is 15 residues. The V gene lost 6 bases and the J gene lost 2 bases, with 14 bases spanning the gap. Germline V CDR1 and CDR2: LNHDA, SQIVND (reference sequence). The CDR3 region has the DNA TGTGCCAGTAGCCAGGGATGGGGCGGCAATCAGCCCCAGCATTTT. Its translation is CASSQGWGGNQPQHF. The whole variable domain, filled in from reference TRBV19 and TRBJ1-5, reads DGGITQSPKYLFRKEGQNVTLSCEQNLNHDAMYWYRQDPGQGLRLIYYSQIVNDFQKGDIAEGYSVSREKKESFPLTVTSAQKNPTAFYLCASSQGWGGNQPQHFGDGTRLSIL.

This clone was seen a handful of times. The chain recombines TRBV6-1 with TRBJ2-7; maybe TRBD1 (5 bases). The ends were cut back, 2 bases at V and 1 base at J, with 9 bases in the middle. This CDR3 comprises 14 residues. In germline, CDR1 is MNHNS, CDR2 SASEGT. The CDR3 is CASSERGGSYEQYF. DNA of the CDR3: TGTGCCAGCAGTGAAAGGGGTGGATCCTACGAGCAGTACTTC.

In DNA, the CDR3 is TGCGCCAGCAGCTTGGTAACTCGGGGGTTGAGTGAAGCTTTCTTT. Its translation: CASSLVTRGLSEAFF. This sequence joins TRBV5-1 and TRBJ1-1; a possible D gene is TRBD1 (5 bases). Trimming removed 0 bases from V and 7 bases from J, with 16 bases in between. Germline CDR1 reads SGHRS; CDR2 reads YFSETQ. The CDR3 consists of 15 residues.

The chain is built from TRBV6-5 and TRBJ1-5, with a tentative D call TRBD1 (5 bases). The CDR3 length is 14 residues. V lost 5 bases, J lost 6 bases, and 14 bases lay in between. CDR1 is MNHEY and CDR2 is SVGAGI in the germline V gene. The CDR3 region has the DNA TGTGCCAGCAGTCGGGACCAGGGAGGTCAGCCCCAGCATTTT. Its translation is CASSRDQGGQPQHF.

The table lists this clone with a few counts. Germline and junction disagree at one end, which may indicate a read error. This chain links TRBV2 with TRBJ1-2, with D unclear. CDR1 and CDR2 from the germline V gene are SNHLY and FYNNEI. This CDR3 region has 19 residues. CDR3 DNA: TGTGCCAGCAGCGAAGGCAGAAAGTTATCCCGACTCCTGAACTATGGCTACACCTTC. Protein sequence: CASSEGRKLSRLLNYGYTF.

In its sample, this clone was seen a few times. This specimen includes other DNA sequences encoding the same CDR3. This chain uses TRBV19 with TRBJ1-1; D might be TRBD1 (5 bases). CDR1 LNHDA and CDR2 SQIVND come from the germline V gene (reference sequence). Between the trimmed V and J ends, which lost 9 bases and 1 base, there was a span of 9 bases. The CDR3 runs 12 residues. CDR3 coding DNA: TGTGCCAGCGGTGACAGGAACACTGAAGCTTTCTTT. It is translated as CASGDRNTEAFF.

Ten or more counts support this clone. Since the CDR3 does not end with the conserved phenylalanine or tryptophan, this likely comes from a read error. Because the CDR3's place on the DNA is in doubt, the DNA is left out and the CDR3 is given as listed by TCRdb. J is TRBJ1-4 and V is TRBV23-1; the listed D gene, TRBD1, was not tested against the DNA. TRBV23-1 is assigned to the ORF class and has an uncertain function. The CDR3 adds up to 9 amino acids, both ends counted. The CDR3 spells CARGQGPWR.

V usage is TRBV6-5 and J usage is TRBJ1-1; D gene ambiguous. This CDR3 comprises 13 residues. Per germline, CDR1 MNHEY and CDR2 SVGAGI. V lost 6 bases, J lost 1 base, and 9 bases lay in between. Written as DNA, the CDR3 is TGTGCCAGCAGCACCAGGTGGAACACTGAAGCTTTCTTT. Translating gives CASSTRWNTEAFF.